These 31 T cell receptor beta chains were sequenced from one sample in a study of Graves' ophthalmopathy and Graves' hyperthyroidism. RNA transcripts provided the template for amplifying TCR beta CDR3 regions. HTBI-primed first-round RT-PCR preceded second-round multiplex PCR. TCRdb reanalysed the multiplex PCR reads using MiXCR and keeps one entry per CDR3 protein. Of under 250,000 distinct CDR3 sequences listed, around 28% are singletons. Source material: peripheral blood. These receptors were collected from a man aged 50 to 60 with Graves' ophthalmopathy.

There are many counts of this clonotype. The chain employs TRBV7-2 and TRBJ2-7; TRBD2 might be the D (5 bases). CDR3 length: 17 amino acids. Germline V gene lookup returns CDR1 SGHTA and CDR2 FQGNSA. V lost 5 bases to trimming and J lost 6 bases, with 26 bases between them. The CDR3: CASSPLKGADFGPEQYF. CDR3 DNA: TGTGCCAGCAGCCCGCTTAAGGGAGCGGACTTTGGTCCCGAGCAGTACTTC.

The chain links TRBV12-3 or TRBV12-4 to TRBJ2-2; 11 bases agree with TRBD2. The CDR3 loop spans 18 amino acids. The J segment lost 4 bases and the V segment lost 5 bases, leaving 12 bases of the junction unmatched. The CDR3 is CASSPRFSGRDGTGELFF. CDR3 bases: TGTGCCAGCAGTCCCCGGTTTAGCGGGAGGGACGGCACCGGGGAGCTGTTTTTT.

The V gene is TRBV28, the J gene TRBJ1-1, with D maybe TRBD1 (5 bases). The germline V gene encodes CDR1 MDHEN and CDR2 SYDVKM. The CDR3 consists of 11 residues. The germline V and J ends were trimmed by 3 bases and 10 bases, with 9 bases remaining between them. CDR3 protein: CASSFSGGAFF. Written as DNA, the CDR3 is TGTGCCAGCAGTTTTTCTGGGGGAGCTTTCTTT.

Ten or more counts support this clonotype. Here the CDR3 DNA reads TGTGCCAGCAGCCCTTACGAGCAGTACTTC. Its protein product is CASSPYEQYF. The chain is built from TRBV28 and TRBJ2-7; D is undetermined. Between the trimmed V and J ends, which lost 6 bases and 4 bases, there was a span of 4 bases. CDR1 is MDHEN, CDR2 SYDVKM, per germline. The CDR3 is made up of 10 amino acids.

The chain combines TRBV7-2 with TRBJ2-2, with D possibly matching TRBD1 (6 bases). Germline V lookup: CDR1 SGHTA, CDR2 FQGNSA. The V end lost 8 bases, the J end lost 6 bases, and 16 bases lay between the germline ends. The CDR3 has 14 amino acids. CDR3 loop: CASGNRASAGELFF. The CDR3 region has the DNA TGTGCCAGCGGGAACAGGGCGTCCGCCGGGGAGCTGTTTTTT.

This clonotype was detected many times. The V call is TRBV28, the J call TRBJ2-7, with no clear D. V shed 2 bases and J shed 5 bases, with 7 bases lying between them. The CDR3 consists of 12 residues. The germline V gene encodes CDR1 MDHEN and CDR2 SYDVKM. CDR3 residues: CASSLPNHEQYF. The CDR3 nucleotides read TGTGCCAGCAGTTTACCCAATCACGAGCAGTACTTC. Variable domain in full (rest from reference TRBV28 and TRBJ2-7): DVKVTQSSRYLVKRTGEKVFLECVQDMDHENMFWYRQDPGLGLRLIYFSYDVKMKEKGDIPEGYSVSREKKERFSLILESASTNQTSMYLCASSLPNHEQYFGPGTRLTVT.

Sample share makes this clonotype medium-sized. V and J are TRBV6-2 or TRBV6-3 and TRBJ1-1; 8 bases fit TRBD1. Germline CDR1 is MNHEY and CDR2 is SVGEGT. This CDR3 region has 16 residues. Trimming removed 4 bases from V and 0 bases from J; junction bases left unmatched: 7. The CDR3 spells CASSSRAGGLNTEAFF. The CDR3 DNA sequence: TGTGCCAGCAGTTCCCGGGCAGGGGGCCTGAACACTGAAGCTTTCTTT.

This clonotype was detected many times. This CDR3 is CASTGHLNTEAFF. The CDR3 DNA follows: TGTGCCAGCACGGGACACCTAAACACTGAAGCTTTCTTT. V gene TRBV6-2 or TRBV6-3 combines with J gene TRBJ1-1; weak D call: TRBD1 (6 bases). V lost 7 bases and J 2 bases, leaving 11 bases between the germline ends. This CDR3 comprises 13 residues. The germline V gene has CDR1 MNHEY and CDR2 SVGEGT.

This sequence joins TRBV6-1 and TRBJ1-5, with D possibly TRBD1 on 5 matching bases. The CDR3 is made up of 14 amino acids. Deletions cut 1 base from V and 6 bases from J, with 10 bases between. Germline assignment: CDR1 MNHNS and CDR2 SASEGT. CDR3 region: CASSEDGAAQPQHF. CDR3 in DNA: TGTGCCAGCAGTGAAGATGGGGCGGCTCAGCCCCAGCATTTT.

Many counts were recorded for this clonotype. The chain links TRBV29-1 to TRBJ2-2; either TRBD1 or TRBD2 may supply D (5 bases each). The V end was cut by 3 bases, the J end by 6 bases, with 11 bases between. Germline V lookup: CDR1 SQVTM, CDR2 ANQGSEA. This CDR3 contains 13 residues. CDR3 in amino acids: CSVDRGAAGELFF. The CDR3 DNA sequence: TGCAGCGTTGATCGAGGGGCGGCCGGGGAGCTGTTTTTT.

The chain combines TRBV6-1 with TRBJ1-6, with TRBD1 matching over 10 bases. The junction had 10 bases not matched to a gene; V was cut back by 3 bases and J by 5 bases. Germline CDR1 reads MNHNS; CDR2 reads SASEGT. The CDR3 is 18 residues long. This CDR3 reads CASSDPGTGDGNNSPLHF. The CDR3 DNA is TGTGCCAGCAGTGATCCCGGGACAGGGGATGGGAATAATTCACCCCTCCACTTT.

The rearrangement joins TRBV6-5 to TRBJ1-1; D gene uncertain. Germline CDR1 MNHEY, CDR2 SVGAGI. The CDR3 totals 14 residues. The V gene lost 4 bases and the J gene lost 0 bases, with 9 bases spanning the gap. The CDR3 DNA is TGTGCCAGCAGTTTCTCACCCCTGAACACTGAAGCTTTCTTT. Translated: CASSFSPLNTEAFF.

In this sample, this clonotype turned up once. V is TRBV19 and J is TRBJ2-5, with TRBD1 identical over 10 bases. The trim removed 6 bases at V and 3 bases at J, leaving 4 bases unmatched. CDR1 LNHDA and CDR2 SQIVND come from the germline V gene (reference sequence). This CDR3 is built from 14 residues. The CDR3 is CASRPGQGKETQYF. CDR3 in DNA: TGTGCCAGTAGACCGGGACAGGGGAAAGAGACCCAGTACTTC.

CDR3 coding DNA: TGTGCCAGCAACGACTTATCGTACGAGCAGTACTTC. It codes for CASNDLSYEQYF. This chain links TRBV6-1 with TRBJ2-7; no reliable D call. The CDR3 has 12 amino acids. Germline V gives CDR1 MNHNS, CDR2 SASEGT. Trimming removed 7 bases at V and 4 bases at J, with 11 bases between.

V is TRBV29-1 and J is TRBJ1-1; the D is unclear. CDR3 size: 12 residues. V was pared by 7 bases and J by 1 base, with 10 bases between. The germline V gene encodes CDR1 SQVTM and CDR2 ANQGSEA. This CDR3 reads CSAGLGNTEAFF. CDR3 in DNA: TGCAGCGCCGGGCTGGGGAACACTGAAGCTTTCTTT.

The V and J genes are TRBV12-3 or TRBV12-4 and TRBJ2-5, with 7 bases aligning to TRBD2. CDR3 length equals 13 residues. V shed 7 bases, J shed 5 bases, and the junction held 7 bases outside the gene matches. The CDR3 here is CASTLGGTETQYF. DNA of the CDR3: TGTGCCAGCACCTTGGGGGGGACGGAGACCCAGTACTTC.

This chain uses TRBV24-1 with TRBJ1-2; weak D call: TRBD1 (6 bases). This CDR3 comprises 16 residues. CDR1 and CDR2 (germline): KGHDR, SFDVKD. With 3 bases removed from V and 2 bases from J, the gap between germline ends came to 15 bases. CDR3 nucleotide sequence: TGTGCCACCAGTGATCGAGTGGACAGAGTCAACTATGGCTACACCTTC. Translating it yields CATSDRVDRVNYGYTF.

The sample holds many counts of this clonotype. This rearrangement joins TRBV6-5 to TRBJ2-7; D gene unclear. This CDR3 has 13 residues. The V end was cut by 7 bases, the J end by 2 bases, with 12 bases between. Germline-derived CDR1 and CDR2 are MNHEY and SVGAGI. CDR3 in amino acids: CASTAGSTYEQYF. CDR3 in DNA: TGTGCCAGCACGGCAGGCAGTACCTACGAGCAGTACTTC.

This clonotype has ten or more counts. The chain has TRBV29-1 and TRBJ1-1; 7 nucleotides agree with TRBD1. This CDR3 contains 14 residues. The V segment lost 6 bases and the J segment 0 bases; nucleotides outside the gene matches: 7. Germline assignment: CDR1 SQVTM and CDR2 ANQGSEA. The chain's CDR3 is CSVERDRMNTEAFF. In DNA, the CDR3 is TGCAGCGTGGAGCGGGACAGAATGAACACTGAAGCTTTCTTT.

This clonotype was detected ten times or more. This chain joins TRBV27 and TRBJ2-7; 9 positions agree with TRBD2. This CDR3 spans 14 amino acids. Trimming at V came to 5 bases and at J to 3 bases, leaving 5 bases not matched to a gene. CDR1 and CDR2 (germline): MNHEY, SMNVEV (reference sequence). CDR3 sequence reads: CASSRLADNYEQYF. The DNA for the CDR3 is TGTGCCAGCAGTCGACTAGCGGACAACTACGAGCAGTACTTC.

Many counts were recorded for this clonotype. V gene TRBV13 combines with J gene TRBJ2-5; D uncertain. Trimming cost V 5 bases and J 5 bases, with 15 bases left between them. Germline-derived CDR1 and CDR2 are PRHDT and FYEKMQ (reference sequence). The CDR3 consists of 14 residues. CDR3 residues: CASSQLSSEETQYF. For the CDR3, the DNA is TGTGCCAGCAGCCAATTGTCAAGTGAGGAGACCCAGTACTTC.

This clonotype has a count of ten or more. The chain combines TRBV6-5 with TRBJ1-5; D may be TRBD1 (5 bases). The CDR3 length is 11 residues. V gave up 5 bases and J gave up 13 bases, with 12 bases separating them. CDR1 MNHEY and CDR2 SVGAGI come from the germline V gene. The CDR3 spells CASSTTGTQHF. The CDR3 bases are TGTGCCAGCAGTACAACAGGTACGCAGCATTTT.

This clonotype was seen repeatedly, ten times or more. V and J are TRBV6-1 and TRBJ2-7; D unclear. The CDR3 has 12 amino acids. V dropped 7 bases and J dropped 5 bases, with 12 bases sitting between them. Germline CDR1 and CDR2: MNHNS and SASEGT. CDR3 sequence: CASTDKPHEQYF. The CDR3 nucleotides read TGTGCCAGCACCGACAAGCCCCACGAGCAGTACTTC.

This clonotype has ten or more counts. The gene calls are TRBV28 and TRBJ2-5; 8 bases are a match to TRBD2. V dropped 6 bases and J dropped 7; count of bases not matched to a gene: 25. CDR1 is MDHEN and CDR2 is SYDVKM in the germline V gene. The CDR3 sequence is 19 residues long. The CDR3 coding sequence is TGTGCCAGCAGCTCGACAGAAGTTCGGGCTAGCGGGCCTTTGAGGACCCAGTACTTC. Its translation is CASSSTEVRASGPLRTQYF.

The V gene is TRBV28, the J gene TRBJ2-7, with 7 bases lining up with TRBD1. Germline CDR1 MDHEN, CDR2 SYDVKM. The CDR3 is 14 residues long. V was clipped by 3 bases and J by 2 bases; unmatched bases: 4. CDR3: CASSLKGGAYEQYF. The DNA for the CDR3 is TGTGCCAGCAGTTTGAAAGGGGGCGCCTACGAGCAGTACTTC.

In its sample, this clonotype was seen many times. This chain's CDR3 is CASSLMDRAGIQYF. For the CDR3, the DNA is TGTGCCAGCAGTCTGATGGACAGGGCGGGCATTCAGTACTTC. The chain uses TRBV27 and TRBJ2-4; 8 positions agree with TRBD1. The CDR3 length is 14 residues. V dropped 5 bases and J dropped 9; count of bases not matched to a gene: 9. The germline V gene has CDR1 MNHEY and CDR2 SMNVEV (reference sequence).

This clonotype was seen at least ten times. DNA for the CDR3: TGTGCCAGCAGCCAAGGTCTAGAAGGCGGTTACGAGCAGTACTTC. Translated, it gives CASSQGLEGGYEQYF. The chain recombines TRBV4-2 with TRBJ2-7; D remains unclear. Germline CDR1 reads LGHNA; CDR2 reads YNFKEQ. The CDR3 runs 15 residues. Trimming took off 1 base at V and 4 bases at J, with 14 bases between the two ends.

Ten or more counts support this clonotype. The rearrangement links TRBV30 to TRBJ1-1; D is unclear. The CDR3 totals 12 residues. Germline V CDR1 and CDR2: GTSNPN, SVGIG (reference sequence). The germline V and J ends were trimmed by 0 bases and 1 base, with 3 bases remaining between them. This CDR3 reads CAWSVSNTEAFF. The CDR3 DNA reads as TGTGCCTGGAGTGTGTCGAACACTGAAGCTTTCTTT.

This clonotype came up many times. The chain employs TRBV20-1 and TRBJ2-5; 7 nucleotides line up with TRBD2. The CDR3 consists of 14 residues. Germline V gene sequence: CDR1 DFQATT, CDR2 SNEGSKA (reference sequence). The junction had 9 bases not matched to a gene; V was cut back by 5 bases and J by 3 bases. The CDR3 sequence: CSAPPAGVEETQYF. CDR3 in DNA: TGCAGTGCTCCGCCTGCGGGGGTGGAAGAGACCCAGTACTTC.

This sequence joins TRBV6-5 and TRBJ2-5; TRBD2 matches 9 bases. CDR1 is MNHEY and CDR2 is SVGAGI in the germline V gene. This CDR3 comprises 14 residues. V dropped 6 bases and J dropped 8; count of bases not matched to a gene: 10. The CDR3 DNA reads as TGTGCCAGCAGATCCGGCGGGGGGGTCGAAACCCAGTACTTC. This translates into CASRSGGGVETQYF.

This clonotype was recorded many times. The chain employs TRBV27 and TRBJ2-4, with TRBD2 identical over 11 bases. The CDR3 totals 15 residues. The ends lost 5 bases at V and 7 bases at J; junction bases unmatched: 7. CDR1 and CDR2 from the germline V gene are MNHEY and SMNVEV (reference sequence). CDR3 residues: CASSGSGRAVNIQYF. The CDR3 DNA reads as TGTGCCAGCAGTGGTAGCGGGAGGGCCGTGAACATTCAGTACTTC.